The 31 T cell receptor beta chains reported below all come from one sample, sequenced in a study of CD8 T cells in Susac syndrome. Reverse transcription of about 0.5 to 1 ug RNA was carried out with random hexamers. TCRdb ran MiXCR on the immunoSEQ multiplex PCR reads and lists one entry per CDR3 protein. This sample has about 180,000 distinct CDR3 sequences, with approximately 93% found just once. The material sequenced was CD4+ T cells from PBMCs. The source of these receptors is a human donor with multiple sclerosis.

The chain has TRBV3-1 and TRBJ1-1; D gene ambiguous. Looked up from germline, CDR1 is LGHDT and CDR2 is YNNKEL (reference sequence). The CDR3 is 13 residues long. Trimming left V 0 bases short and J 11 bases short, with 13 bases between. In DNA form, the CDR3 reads TGTGCCAGCAGCCAAGATAAGGCCAGCCGGGCTTTCTTT. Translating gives CASSQDKASRAFF.

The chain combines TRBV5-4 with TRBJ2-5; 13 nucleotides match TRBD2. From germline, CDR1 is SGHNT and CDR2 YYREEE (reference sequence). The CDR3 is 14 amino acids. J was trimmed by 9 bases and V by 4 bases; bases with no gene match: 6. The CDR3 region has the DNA TGTGCCAGCAGCGGGGGACTAGCGGGAACTCCCCAGTACTTC. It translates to CASSGGLAGTPQYF.

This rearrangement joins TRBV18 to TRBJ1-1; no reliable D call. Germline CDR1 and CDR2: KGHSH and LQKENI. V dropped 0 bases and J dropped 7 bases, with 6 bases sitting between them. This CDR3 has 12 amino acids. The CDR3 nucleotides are TGTGCCAGCTCACCACCGAACGGTGAAGCTTTCTTT. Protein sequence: CASSPPNGEAFF.

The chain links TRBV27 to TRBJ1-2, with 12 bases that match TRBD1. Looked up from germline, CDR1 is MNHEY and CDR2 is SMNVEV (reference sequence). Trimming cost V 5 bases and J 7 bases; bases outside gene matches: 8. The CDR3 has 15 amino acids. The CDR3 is CASSTLGQGARGYTF. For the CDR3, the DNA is TGTGCCAGCAGTACCCTGGGACAGGGGGCACGTGGCTACACCTTC.

DNA for the CDR3: TGTGCCAGCCGAACCCCGGGGATATACAATGAGCAGTTCTTC. This codes for CASRTPGIYNEQFF. The gene calls are TRBV12-3 or TRBV12-4 and TRBJ2-1, with a weak D call TRBD2 (5 bases). V gave up 8 bases and J gave up 4 bases, with 15 bases separating them. This CDR3 contains 14 residues.

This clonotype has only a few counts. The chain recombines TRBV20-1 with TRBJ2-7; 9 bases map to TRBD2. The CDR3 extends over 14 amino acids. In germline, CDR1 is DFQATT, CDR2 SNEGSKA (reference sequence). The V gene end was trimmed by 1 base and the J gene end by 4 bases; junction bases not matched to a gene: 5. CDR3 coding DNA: TGCAGTGCTAGAGCGGGACTAGCATTTTACGAGCAGTACTTC. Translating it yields CSARAGLAFYEQYF.

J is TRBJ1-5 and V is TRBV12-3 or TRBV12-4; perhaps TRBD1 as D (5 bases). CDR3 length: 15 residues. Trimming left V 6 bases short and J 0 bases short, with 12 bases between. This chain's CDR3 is CASSRDSRSNQPQHF. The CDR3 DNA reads TGTGCCAGCAGCCGTGACAGCCGTAGCAATCAGCCCCAGCATTTT.

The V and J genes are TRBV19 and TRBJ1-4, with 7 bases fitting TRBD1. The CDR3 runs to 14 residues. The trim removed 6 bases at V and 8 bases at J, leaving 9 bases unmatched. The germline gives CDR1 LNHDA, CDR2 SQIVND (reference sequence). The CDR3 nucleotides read TGTGCCAGTAGCTCTCCAGGGGGAAGAGAAAAACTGTTTTTT. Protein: CASSSPGGREKLFF.

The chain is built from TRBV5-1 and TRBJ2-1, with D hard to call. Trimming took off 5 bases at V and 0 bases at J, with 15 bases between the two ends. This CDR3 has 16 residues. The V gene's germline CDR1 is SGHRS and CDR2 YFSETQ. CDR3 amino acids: CASRIPARTSYNEQFF. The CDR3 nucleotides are TGCGCCAGCAGAATCCCAGCAAGGACCTCCTACAATGAGCAGTTCTTC.

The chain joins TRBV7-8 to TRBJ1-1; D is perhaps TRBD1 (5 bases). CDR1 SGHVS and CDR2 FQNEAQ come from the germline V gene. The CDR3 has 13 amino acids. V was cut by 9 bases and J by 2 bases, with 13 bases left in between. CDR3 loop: CASQRGLNTEAFF. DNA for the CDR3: TGTGCCAGTCAGAGGGGACTAAACACTGAAGCTTTCTTT.

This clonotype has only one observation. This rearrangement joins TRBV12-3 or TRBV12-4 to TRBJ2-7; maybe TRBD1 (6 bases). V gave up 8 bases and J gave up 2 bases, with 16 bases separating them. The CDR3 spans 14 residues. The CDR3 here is CASGAQGIAYEQYF. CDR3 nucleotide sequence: TGTGCCAGCGGAGCGCAGGGGATCGCCTACGAGCAGTACTTC.

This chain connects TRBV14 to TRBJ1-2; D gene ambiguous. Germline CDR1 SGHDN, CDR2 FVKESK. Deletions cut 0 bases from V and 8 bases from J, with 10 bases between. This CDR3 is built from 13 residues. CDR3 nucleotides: TGTGCCAGCAGCCAAGATTTGTCACAAGGCTACACCTTC. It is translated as CASSQDLSQGYTF.

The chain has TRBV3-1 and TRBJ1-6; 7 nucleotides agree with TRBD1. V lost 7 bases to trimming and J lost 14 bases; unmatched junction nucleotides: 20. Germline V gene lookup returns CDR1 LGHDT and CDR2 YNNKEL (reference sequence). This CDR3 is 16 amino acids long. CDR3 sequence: CASIDSGGGVQASLHF. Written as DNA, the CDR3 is TGTGCCAGCATCGACTCAGGGGGGGGCGTGCAGGCTTCCCTCCACTTT. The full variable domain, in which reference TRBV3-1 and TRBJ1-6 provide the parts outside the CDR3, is DTAVSQTPKYLVTQMGNDKSIKCEQNLGHDTMYWYKQDSKKFLKIMFSYNNKELIINETVPNRFSPKSPDKAHLNLHINSLELGDSAVYFCASIDSGGGVQASLHFGNGTRLTVT.

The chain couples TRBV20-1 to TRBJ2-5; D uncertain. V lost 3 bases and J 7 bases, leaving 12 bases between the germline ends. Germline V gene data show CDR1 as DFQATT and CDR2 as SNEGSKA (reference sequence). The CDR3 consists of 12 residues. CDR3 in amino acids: CSASRALGTQYF. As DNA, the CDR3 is TGCAGTGCTAGTAGGGCCCTAGGGACCCAGTACTTC.

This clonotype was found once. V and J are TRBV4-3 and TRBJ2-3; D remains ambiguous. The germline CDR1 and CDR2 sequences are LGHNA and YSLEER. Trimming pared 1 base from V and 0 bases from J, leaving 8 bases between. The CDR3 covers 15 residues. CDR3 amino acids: CASSQGGYSTDTQYF. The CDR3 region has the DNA TGCGCCAGCAGCCAAGGTGGATACAGCACAGATACGCAGTATTTT.

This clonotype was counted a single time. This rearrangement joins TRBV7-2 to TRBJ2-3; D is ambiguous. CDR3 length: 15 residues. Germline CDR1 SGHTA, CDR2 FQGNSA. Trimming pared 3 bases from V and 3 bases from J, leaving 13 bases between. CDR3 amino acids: CASSLPLSGTDTQYF. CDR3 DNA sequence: TGTGCCAGCAGCTTGCCCCTGAGTGGTACAGATACGCAGTATTTT.

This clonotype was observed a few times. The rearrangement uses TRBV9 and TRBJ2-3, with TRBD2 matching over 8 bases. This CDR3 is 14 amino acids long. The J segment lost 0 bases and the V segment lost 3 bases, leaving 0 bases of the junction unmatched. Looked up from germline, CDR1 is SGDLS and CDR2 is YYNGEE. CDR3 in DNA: TGTGCCAGCAGCGCTAGCGGGAGCACAGATACGCAGTATTTT. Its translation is CASSASGSTDTQYF.

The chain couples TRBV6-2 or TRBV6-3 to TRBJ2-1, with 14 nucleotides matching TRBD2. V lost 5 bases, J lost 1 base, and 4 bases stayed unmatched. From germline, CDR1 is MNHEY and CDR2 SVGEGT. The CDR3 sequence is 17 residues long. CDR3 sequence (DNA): TGTGCCAGCAGTCTGGGACTAGCGGGAGTTTCCTACAATGAGCAGTTCTTC. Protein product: CASSLGLAGVSYNEQFF.

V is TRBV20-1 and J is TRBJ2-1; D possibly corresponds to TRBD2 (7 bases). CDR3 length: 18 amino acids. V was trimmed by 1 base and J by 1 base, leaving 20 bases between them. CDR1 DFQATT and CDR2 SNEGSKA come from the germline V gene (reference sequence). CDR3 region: CSARAWVEGGASYNEQFF. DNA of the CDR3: TGCAGTGCTAGAGCTTGGGTTGAAGGGGGGGCGTCCTACAATGAGCAGTTCTTC.

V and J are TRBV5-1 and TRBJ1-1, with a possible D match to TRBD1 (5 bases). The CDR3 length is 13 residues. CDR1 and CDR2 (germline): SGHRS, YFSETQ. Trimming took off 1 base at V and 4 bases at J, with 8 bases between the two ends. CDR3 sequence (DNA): TGCGCCAGCAGCTTGCAGGGTTCCACTGAAGCTTTCTTT. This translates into CASSLQGSTEAFF.

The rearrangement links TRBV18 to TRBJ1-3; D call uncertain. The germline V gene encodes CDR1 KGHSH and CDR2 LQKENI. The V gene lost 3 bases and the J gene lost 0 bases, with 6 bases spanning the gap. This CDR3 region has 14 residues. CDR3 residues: CASSPQDSGNTIYF. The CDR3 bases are TGTGCCAGCTCACCGCAAGACTCTGGAAACACCATATATTTT.

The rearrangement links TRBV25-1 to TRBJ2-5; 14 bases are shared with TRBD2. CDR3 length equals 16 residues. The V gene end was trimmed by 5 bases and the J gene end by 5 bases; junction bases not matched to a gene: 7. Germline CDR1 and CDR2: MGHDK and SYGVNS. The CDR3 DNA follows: TGTGCCAGCAGTCGGACTAGCGGGGGGCGAGGGGAGACCCAGTACTTC. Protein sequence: CASSRTSGGRGETQYF.

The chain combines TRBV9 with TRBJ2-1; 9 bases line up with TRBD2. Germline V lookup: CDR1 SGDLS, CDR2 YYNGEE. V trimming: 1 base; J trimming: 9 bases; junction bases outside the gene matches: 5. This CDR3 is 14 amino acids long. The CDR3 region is CASSVWREGREQFF. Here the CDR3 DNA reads TGTGCCAGCAGCGTATGGCGGGAGGGACGTGAGCAGTTCTTC.

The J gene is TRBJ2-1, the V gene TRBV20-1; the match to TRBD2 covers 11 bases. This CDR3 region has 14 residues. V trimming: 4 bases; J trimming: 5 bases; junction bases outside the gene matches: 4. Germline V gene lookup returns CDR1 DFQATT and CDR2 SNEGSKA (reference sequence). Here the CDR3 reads CSAKGTSGNNEQFF. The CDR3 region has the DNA TGCAGTGCTAAGGGGACTAGCGGAAACAATGAGCAGTTCTTC.

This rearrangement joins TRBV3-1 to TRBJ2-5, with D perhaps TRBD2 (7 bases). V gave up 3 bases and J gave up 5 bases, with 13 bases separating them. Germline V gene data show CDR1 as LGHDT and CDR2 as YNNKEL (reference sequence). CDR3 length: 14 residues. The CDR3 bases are TGTGCCAGCAGCCACCTAGGGGGGGTGGAGACCCAGTACTTC. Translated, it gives CASSHLGGVETQYF.

This chain's CDR3 is CAISPGRGNEKLFF. The CDR3 DNA is TGTGCCATCAGCCCGGGAAGGGGGAATGAAAAACTGTTTTTT. The chain combines TRBV10-3 with TRBJ1-4; a weak D match, TRBD1 (6 bases). CDR1 and CDR2 (germline): ENHRY, SYGVKD. V was trimmed by 6 bases and J by 5 bases, leaving 13 bases between them. The CDR3 runs to 14 residues.

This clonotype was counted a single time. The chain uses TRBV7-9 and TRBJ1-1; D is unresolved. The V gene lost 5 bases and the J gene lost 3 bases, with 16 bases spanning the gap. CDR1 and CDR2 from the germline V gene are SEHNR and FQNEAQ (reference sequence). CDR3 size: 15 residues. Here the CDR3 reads CASSNKHTTDTEAFF. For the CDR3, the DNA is TGTGCCAGCAGCAATAAACATACGACGGACACTGAAGCTTTCTTT.

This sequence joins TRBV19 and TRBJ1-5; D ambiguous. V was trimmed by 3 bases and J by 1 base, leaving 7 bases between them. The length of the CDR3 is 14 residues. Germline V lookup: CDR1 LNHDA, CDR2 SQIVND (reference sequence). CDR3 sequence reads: CASSITISNQPQHF. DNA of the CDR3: TGTGCCAGTAGTATCACGATAAGCAATCAGCCCCAGCATTTT.

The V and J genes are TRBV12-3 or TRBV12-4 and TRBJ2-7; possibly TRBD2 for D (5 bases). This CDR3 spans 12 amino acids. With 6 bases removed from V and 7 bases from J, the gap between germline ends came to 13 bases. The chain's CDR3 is CASSLDTGEQYF. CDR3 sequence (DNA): TGTGCCAGCAGCCTAGACACGGGGGAGCAGTACTTC.

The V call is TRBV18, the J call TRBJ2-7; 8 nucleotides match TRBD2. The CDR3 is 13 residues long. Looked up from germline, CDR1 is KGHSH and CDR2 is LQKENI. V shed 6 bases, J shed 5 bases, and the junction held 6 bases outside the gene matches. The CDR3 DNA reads TGTGCCAGCTCCAGCGGGGGTGGCGACGAGCAGTACTTC. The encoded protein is CASSSGGGDEQYF.

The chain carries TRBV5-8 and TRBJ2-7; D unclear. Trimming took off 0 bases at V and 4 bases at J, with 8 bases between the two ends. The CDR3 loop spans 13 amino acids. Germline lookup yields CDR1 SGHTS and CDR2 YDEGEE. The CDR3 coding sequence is TGTGCCAGCAGCTTGGAGCTGCGGTACGAGCAGTACTTC. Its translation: CASSLELRYEQYF.